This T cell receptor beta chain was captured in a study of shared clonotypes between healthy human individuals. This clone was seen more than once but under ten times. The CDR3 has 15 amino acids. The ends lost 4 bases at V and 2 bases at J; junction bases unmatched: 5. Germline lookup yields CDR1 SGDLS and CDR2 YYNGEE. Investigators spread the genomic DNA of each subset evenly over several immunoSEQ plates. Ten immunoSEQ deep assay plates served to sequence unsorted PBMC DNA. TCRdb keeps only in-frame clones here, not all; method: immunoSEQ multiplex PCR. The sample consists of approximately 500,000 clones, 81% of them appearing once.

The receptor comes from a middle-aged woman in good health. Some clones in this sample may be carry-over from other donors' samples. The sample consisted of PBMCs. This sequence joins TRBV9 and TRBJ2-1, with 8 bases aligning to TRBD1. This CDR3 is CASSSQGDAYNEQFF. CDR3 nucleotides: TGTGCCAGCAGCTCACAGGGGGATGCCTACAATGAGCAGTTCTTC.